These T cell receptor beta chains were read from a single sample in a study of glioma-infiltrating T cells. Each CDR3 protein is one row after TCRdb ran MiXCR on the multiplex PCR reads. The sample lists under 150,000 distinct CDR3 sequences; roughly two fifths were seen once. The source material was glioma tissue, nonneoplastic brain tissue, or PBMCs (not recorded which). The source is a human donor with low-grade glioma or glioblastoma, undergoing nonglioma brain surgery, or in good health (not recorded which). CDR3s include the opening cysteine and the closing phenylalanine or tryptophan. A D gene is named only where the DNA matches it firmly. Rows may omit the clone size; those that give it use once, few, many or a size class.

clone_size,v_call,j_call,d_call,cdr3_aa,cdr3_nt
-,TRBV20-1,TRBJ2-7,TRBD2,CSARDLAGGPYEQYF,TGCAGTGCTAGAGACCTAGCGGGAGGGCCGTACGAGCAGTACTTC
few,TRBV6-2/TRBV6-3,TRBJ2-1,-,CASSYSRRGYNEQFF,TGTGCCAGCAGTTACTCAAGGAGGGGGTACAATGAGCAGTTCTTC
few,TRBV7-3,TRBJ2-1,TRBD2,CASSLSGSLVNEQFF,TGTGCCAGCAGCCTTAGCGGGAGTTTGGTGAATGAGCAGTTCTTC
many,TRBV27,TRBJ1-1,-,CASSPGTLNTEAFF,TGTGCCAGCAGCCCTGGGACACTGAACACTGAAGCTTTCTTT
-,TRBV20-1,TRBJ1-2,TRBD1,CSARSTGGSVDVRNYGYTF,TGCAGTGCTAGAAGCACAGGGGGCTCAGTGGACGTACGTAACTATGGCTACACCTTC
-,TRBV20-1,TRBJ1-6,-,CSAADSATFSYNSPLHF,TGCAGTGCGGCCGACAGTGCCACCTTCTCCTATAATTCACCCCTCCACTTT
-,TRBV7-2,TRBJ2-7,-,CASRPDRDYEQYF,TGTGCCAGCAGACCAGACAGAGACTACGAGCAGTACTTC
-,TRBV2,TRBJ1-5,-,CASSAGTRFQPQHF,TGTGCCAGCAGTGCCGGGACAAGGTTTCAGCCCCAGCATTTT
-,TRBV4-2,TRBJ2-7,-,CASSQDRGYYEQYF,TGTGCCAGCAGCCAAGATCGAGGGTACTACGAGCAGTACTTC
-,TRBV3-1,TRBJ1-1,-,CASSQEGGFGEAFF,TGTGCCAGCAGCCAAGAAGGCGGGTTTGGGGAAGCTTTCTTT
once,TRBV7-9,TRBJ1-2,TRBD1,CASSSGQGNSGYTF,TGTGCCAGCAGCTCTGGACAGGGGAACTCGGGCTACACCTTC
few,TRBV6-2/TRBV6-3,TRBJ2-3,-,CASSVGGLRTDTQYF,TGTGCCAGCAGTGTAGGAGGGTTACGCACAGATACGCAGTATTTT
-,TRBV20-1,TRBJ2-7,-,CSAVDRTRTYEQYF,TGCAGTGCCGTAGACAGGACCCGTACCTACGAGCAGTACTTC
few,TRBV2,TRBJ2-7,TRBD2,CASRQGSSGRKYF,TGTGCCAGCAGGCAAGGATCTAGCGGGAGAAAGTACTTC
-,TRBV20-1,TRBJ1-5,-,CSARTGGGYQPQHF,TGCAGTGCTCGTACGGGGGGTGGTTATCAGCCCCAGCATTTT
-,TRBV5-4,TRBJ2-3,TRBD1,CASSPPGQGTDTQYF,TGTGCCAGCAGCCCACCGGGACAGGGCACAGATACGCAGTATTTT
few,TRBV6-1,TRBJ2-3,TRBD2,CASSFRNSGLTDTQYF,TGTGCCAGCAGTTTCCGTAATAGCGGGCTCACAGATACGCAGTATTTT
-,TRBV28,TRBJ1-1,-,CASSLRGAGAEAFF,TGTGCCAGCAGTTTACGGGGGGCTGGGGCTGAAGCTTTCTTT
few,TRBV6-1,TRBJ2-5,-,CAIMGGGAETQYF,TGTGCCATCATGGGAGGGGGGGCCGAGACCCAGTACTTC
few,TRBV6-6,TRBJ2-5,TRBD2,CASSYSRGAGETQYF,TGTGCCAGCAGTTACTCGCGGGGGGCAGGAGAGACCCAGTACTTC
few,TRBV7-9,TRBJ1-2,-,CASSFRGTTHGYTF,TGTGCCAGCAGCTTCCGAGGGACCACTCATGGCTACACCTTC
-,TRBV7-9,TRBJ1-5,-,CASSSSAQPQHF,TGTGCCAGCAGCTCCTCAGCACAGCCCCAGCATTTT
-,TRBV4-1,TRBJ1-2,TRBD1,CASSQVQAGGSGYTF,TGCGCCAGCAGCCAAGTGCAGGCAGGGGGCTCGGGCTACACCTTC
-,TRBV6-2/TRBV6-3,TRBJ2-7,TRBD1,CASSYSTGGYEQYF,TGTGCCAGCAGTTACTCGACAGGGGGCTACGAGCAGTACTTC
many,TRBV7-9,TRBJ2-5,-,CASSLASETQYF,TGTGCCAGCAGCTTGGCATCAGAGACCCAGTACTTC
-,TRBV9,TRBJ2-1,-,CASSVGEAPPYNEQFF,TGTGCCAGCAGCGTAGGTGAGGCCCCACCGTACAATGAGCAGTTCTTC
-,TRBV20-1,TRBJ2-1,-,CSAPGVGNEQFF,TGCAGTGCTCCGGGAGTAGGCAATGAGCAGTTCTTC
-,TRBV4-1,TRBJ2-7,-,CASSQEEAGDTTYEQYF,TGCGCCAGCAGCCAAGAAGAGGCAGGTGATACAACCTACGAGCAGTACTTC
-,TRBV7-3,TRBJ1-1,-,CASSAQGGQNTEAFF,TGTGCCAGCAGCGCTCAAGGGGGACAGAACACTGAAGCTTTCTTT
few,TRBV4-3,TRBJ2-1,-,CASSQQPAGTGYNEQFF,TGCGCCAGCAGCCAGCAACCGGCTGGGACGGGATACAATGAGCAGTTCTTC
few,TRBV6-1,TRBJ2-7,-,CATYYEQYF,TGTGCCACTTACTACGAGCAGTACTTC
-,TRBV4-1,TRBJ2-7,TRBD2,CASSPGLAGEQYF,TGCGCCAGCAGCCCCGGGCTAGCGGGTGAGCAGTACTTC
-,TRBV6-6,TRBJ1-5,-,CASSYSRPEGNQPQHF,TGTGCCAGCAGTTACTCGAGGCCCGAGGGGAATCAGCCCCAGCATTTT
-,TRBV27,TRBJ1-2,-,CASRTRGTNYGYTF,TGTGCCAGCAGAACTAGGGGTACTAACTATGGCTACACCTTC
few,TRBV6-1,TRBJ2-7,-,CASSEGSAGSYEQYF,TGTGCCAGCAGTGAAGGGTCGGCAGGATCCTACGAGCAGTACTTC
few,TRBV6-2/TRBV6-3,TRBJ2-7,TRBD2,CASSYVTSGTTYEQYF,TGTGCCAGCAGTTACGTGACTAGCGGGACAACCTACGAGCAGTACTTC
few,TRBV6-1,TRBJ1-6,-,CASSEGYNSPLHF,TGTGCCAGCAGTGAAGGGTATAATTCACCCCTCCACTTT
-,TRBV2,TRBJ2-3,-,CASSEYTDTQYF,TGTGCCAGCAGTGAGTACACAGATACGCAGTATTTT
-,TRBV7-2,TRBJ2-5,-,CASSLNLRLPETQYF,TGTGCCAGCAGCCTCAACCTAAGGCTCCCAGAGACCCAGTACTTC
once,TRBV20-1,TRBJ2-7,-,CSAITTGTASYEQYF,TGCAGTGCTATTACAACCGGGACTGCCTCCTACGAGCAGTACTTC
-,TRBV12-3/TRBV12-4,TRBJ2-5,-,CASSPPVGETQYF,TGTGCCAGCTCACCACCGGTAGGGGAGACCCAGTACTTC
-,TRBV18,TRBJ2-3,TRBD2,CASSPGRLAEPDTQYF,TGTGCCAGCTCACCGGGACGACTAGCGGAGCCAGATACGCAGTATTTT
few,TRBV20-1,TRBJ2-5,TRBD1,CSASPSGQVIGTQYF,TGCAGTGCTAGTCCATCGGGACAGGTCATCGGGACCCAGTACTTC
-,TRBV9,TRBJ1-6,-,CASSGTLGDSPLHF,TGTGCCAGCAGCGGGACGCTAGGGGATTCACCCCTCCACTTT
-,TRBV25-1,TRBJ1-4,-,CASVSWEGEKLFF,TGTGCCAGCGTTTCGTGGGAGGGTGAAAAACTGTTTTTT
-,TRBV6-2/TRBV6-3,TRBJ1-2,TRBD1,CASSLGQGTLYGYTF,TGTGCCAGCAGTTTAGGACAGGGAACCCTCTATGGCTACACCTTC
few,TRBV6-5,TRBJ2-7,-,CASSYETGTYEQYF,TGTGCCAGCAGTTACGAGACAGGTACCTACGAGCAGTACTTC
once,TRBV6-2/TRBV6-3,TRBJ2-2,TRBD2,CASSYPPTGLAANTGELFF,TGTGCCAGCAGTTACCCCCCTACCGGGCTAGCGGCCAACACCGGGGAGCTGTTTTTT
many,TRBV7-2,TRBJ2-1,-,CASSFSYNEQFF,TGTGCCAGCAGCTTTAGCTACAATGAGCAGTTCTTC
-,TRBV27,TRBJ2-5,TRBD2,CASSVSSGTPLGQYF,TGTGCCAGCAGTGTATCTAGCGGAACCCCCCTCGGGCAGTACTTC
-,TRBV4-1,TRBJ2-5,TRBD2,CASSHPGGMETQYF,TGCGCCAGCAGCCACCCGGGGGGGATGGAGACCCAGTACTTC
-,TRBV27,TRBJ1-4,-,CASSTRKGLTNEKLFF,TGTGCCAGCAGCACAAGGAAGGGTCTCACTAATGAAAAACTGTTTTTT
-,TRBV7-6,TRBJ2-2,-,CASSLGLNSGELFF,TGTGCCAGCAGCCTTGGACTAAACTCCGGGGAGCTGTTTTTT
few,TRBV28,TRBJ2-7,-,CASSLWGNTYEQYF,TGTGCCAGCAGTTTATGGGGTAACACCTACGAGCAGTACTTC
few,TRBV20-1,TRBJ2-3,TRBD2,CSASQAGVTDTQYF,TGCAGTGCTAGCCAAGCGGGGGTTACAGATACGCAGTATTTT
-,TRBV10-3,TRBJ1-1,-,CAITLDGNTEAFF,TGTGCCATCACCCTGGACGGAAACACTGAAGCTTTCTTT